This T cell receptor (beta chain) was sequenced for a study of control samples from healthy donors and cancer patients. The CDR3 consists of 15 residues. Trimming stripped 2 bases from V and 2 bases from J, with 13 bases between. Germline CDR1 is SGHTA and CDR2 is FQGTGA. The table came from immunoSEQ multiplex PCR; TCRdb's copy has only in-frame clones and leaves some out. The data hold approximately 130,000 clones, with around 87% observed a single time. The gene calls are TRBV7-3 and TRBJ2-7; D call uncertain. The sequencing sample was made of blood. This sequence originates from a man aged 55 to 69 in good health. In DNA, the CDR3 is TGTGCCAGCAGCTTAGGATCCAGTGTGACCTACGAGCAGTACTTC. Residues: CASSLGSSVTYEQYF. The full variable domain, its missing parts supplied by reference TRBV7-3 and TRBJ2-7, is GAGVSQTPSNKVTEKGKYVELRCDPISGHTALYWYRQSLGQGPEFLIYFQGTGAADDSGLPNDRFFAVRPEGSVSTLKIQRTERGDSAVYLCASSLGSSVTYEQYFGPGTRLTVT.